Included here is one T cell receptor (beta chain) sequence, with context. The antigen remains unidentified. This entry is derived from a study of shared clonotypes between healthy human individuals. The study, taken as a whole, reports: Generally, estimated richness proved larger in naive subsets than it did in memory subsets.

Clones were sequenced by immunoSEQ multiplex PCR, and TCRdb holds only the in-frame ones, with some missing. The sample contains roughly 720,000 clones, 90% of which appear only once. CD45RO+ cells joined CCR7-negative CD45RA+ TemRA cells to form CD8 memory. Per germline, CDR1 WNHNN and CDR2 SYGVQD (reference sequence). The CDR3 extends over 10 amino acids. V lost 4 bases, J lost 5 bases, and 2 bases lay in between. The receptor was isolated from a man aged 18 to 29 in good health. Some clones in this sample may be carry-over from other donors' samples. Sequenced input: memory CD8+ T cells from PBMCs. Documented subset: CD45RO+ cells pooled with CCR7-negative TemRA cells. The chain has TRBV10-1 and TRBJ2-5; D remains unclear. This CDR3 is CASSGETQYF. Here the CDR3 DNA reads TGCGCCAGCAGTGGGGAGACCCAGTACTTC.